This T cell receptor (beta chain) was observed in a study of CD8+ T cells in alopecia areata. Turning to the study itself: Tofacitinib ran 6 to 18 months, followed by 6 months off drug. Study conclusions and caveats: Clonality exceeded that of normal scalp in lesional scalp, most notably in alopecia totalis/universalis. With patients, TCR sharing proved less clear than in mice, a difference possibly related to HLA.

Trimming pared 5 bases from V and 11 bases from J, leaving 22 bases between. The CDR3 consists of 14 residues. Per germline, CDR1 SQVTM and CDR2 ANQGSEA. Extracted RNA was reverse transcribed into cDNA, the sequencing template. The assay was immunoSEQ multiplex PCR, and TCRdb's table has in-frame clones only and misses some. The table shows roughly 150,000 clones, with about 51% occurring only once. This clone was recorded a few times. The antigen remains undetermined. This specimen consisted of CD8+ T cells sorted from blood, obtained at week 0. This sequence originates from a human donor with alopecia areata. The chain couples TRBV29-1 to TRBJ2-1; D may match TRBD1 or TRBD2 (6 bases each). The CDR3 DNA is TGCAGCGTTTCAGGGGACTCCTATTACGGGAAGCAGTTCTTC. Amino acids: CSVSGDSYYGKQFF.